There are a few counts of the clone carrying this TCR beta chain. Trimming cost V 3 bases and J 5 bases; bases outside gene matches: 2. Per the germline V gene, CDR1 is LNHDA and CDR2 is SQIVND (reference sequence). The CDR3 length is 13 residues. RNA transcripts yielded amplified TCR beta CDR3 regions. The study used the HTBI primer set for a first-round RT-PCR of the TCR CDR3. TCRdb used MiXCR to reprocess the multiplex PCR reads, holding one entry per CDR3 protein. The sample yields around 250,000 distinct CDR3 sequences, roughly 15% seen once. The data were obtained in a study of T cells in Graves' hyperthyroidism and ophthalmopathy. In the study overall: The initial diagnosis was the point when peripheral blood was collected, ahead of any treatment.

This rearrangement joins TRBV19 to TRBJ1-2, with 8 positions matching TRBD1. This TCR was recovered from a woman aged 40 to 50 with Graves' hyperthyroidism that later progressed to Graves' ophthalmopathy. Source material: blood. For the CDR3, the DNA is TGTGCCAGTAGTATGGACAGGGAATATGGCTACACCTTC. Its translation is CASSMDREYGYTF.